One and the same sample provided the 8 T cell receptor beta chains below, sequenced in a study of spatial heterogeneity in lung cancer. TCRdb reanalysed the 5' RACE reads using MiXCR and keeps one entry per CDR3 protein. The data show 30,000 to 50,000 distinct CDR3 sequences, about 5.8% seen once. Time point noted: sample taken at primary tumor resection. The authors sequenced whole RNA from tumor, nontumor lung or frozen PBMC without sorting. Here the sequenced sample was PBMCs, taken at surgery. Receptors were obtained from a male donor with early-stage non-small cell lung cancer.

The chain is built from TRBV4-2 and TRBJ1-1, with a tentative D call TRBD1 (5 bases). Germline V lookup: CDR1 LGHNA, CDR2 YNFKEQ. V was cut by 8 bases and J by 0 bases, with 19 bases left in between. The CDR3 is 16 residues long. Here the CDR3 DNA reads TGTGCCAGCTCACACCCAGGGAAAGGGATGAACACTGAAGCTTTCTTT. Translating gives CASSHPGKGMNTEAFF.

This clonotype has only a few counts. The rearrangement joins TRBV29-1 to TRBJ1-5, with no clear D. The length of the CDR3 is 13 residues. Between the trimmed V and J ends, which lost 4 bases and 4 bases, there was a span of 11 bases. Per the germline V gene, CDR1 is SQVTM and CDR2 is ANQGSEA. The CDR3 DNA sequence: TGCAGCGTTGGGAAAGGAGCGAATCAGCCCCAGCATTTT. It encodes CSVGKGANQPQHF. The variable domain in full, completed from reference TRBV29-1 and TRBJ1-5, reads SAVISQKPSRDICQRGTSLTIQCQVDSQVTMMFWYRQQPGQSLTLIATANQGSEATYESGFVIDKFPISRPNLTFSTLTVSNMSPEDSSIYLCSVGKGANQPQHFGDGTRLSIL.

Concerning this clonotype itself: With a much larger clone just one base away, this may be a read error. The rearrangement links TRBV10-2 to TRBJ2-1, with 9 bases aligning to TRBD2. There are 15 residues in the CDR3. Germline V gives CDR1 WSHSY, CDR2 SAAADI. The CDR3 is CASGEAGGPVNEQFF. CDR3 bases: TGCGCCAGCGGTGAGGCGGGGGGGCCGGTCAATGAGCAGTTCTTC.

This clonotype has ten or more counts. The J gene is TRBJ2-4, the V gene TRBV11-2; D might be TRBD2 (7 bases). The CDR3 extends over 14 amino acids. Trimming took 3 bases from V and 7 from J, leaving 13 bases between them. Germline V gene lookup returns CDR1 SGHAT and CDR2 FQNNGV. The CDR3 region has the DNA TGTGCCAGCAGCTTGCGGGGGCTAGGGAACATTCAGTACTTC. It specifies CASSLRGLGNIQYF.

A few counts support this clonotype. The chain employs TRBV20-1 and TRBJ1-2, with a tentative D call TRBD1 (5 bases). Germline assignment: CDR1 DFQATT and CDR2 SNEGSKA (reference sequence). V was pared by 3 bases and J by 8 bases, with 7 bases between. CDR3 length: 10 residues. CDR3 nucleotides: TGCAGTGCTAGGTCAGGGGGCTACACCTTC. Protein: CSARSGGYTF.

This clonotype is large (0.1 to 1%) within its sample. This chain uses TRBV7-2 with TRBJ1-4, with D possibly TRBD1 on 5 matching bases. Trimming shortened V by 2 bases and J by 6 bases, and 19 bases separated the two germline ends. The CDR3 contains 17 residues. Germline V lookup: CDR1 SGHTA, CDR2 FQGNSA. The CDR3 nucleotides are TGTGCCAGCAGCTTATCGTCCAGGGTGACCCTCTATGAAAAACTGTTTTTT. It encodes CASSLSSRVTLYEKLFF.

This clonotype was seen at least ten times. The chain has TRBV19 and TRBJ1-5; D remains unclear. V gave up 2 bases and J gave up 2 bases, with 10 bases separating them. The CDR3 loop spans 15 amino acids. The germline CDR1 and CDR2 sequences are LNHDA and SQIVND (reference sequence). CDR3 loop: CASSILVTGNQPQHF. The CDR3 nucleotides are TGTGCCAGTAGTATATTGGTGACGGGCAATCAGCCCCAGCATTTT. Variable domain in full (rest from reference TRBV19 and TRBJ1-5): DGGITQSPKYLFRKEGQNVTLSCEQNLNHDAMYWYRQDPGQGLRLIYYSQIVNDFQKGDIAEGYSVSREKKESFPLTVTSAQKNPTAFYLCASSILVTGNQPQHFGDGTRLSIL.

This clonotype has a handful of counts. The rearrangement links TRBV6-2 or TRBV6-3 to TRBJ1-2; D is undetermined. CDR1 is MNHEY, CDR2 SVGEGT, per germline. The CDR3 is 16 amino acids. V lost 2 bases, J lost 4 bases, and 17 bases lay in between. Here the CDR3 reads CASSYPSVGSTYGYTF. The CDR3 nucleotides are TGTGCCAGCAGTTACCCGTCCGTGGGCAGCACCTATGGCTACACCTTC.